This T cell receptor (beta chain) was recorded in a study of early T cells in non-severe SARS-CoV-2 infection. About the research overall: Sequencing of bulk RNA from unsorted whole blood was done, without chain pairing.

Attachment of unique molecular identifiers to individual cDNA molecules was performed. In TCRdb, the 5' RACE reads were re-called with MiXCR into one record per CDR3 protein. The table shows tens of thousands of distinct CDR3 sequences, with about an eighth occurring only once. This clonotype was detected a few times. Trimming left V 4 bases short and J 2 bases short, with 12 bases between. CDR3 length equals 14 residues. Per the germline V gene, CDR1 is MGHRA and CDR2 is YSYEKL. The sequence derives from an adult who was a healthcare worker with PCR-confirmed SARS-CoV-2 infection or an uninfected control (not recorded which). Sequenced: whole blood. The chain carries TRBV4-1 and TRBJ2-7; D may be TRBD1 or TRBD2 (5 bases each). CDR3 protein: CASSLLEGPYEQYF. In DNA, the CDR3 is TGCGCCAGCAGCCTTCTAGAGGGACCCTACGAGCAGTACTTC.